This T cell receptor beta chain emerged from a study of blood T cell repertoires in COVID-19. Overall study: Both acute and convalescent COVID-19 samples were obtained from the United States, Italy and Spain.

The germline V gene has CDR1 SEHNR and CDR2 FQNEAQ (reference sequence). This CDR3 has 14 residues. The V end was cut by 5 bases, the J end by 5 bases, with 15 bases between. Clones were sequenced by immunoSEQ multiplex PCR, and TCRdb holds only the in-frame ones, with some missing. The sample lists about 190,000 clones, 84% occurring once. The sequence was collected from a woman in her seventies with active or convalescent COVID-19. The genes are TRBV7-9 and TRBJ2-5; D is ambiguous. Sequences were obtained from peripheral blood. CDR3 region: CASSPTPARETQYF. The CDR3 DNA is TGTGCCAGCAGCCCCACGCCAGCGCGGGAGACCCAGTACTTC.